The present T cell receptor beta chain was sequenced within a study of blood T cell repertoires in COVID-19. V was trimmed by 2 bases and J by 3 bases, leaving 17 bases between them. Germline V gene lookup returns CDR1 SGHDT and CDR2 YYEEEE. This CDR3 has 16 amino acids. Measured with immunoSEQ multiplex PCR; TCRdb has only the in-frame clones, and not every one. This sample carries 200,000 to 300,000 clones, just under 85% of them seen once, and the ten largest clones take about 4%. This clonotype was sampled from a man aged 45-65 years with acute or convalescent COVID-19. The sequenced sample was peripheral blood. This chain joins TRBV5-6 and TRBJ1-2; TRBD1 is a possible D gene (5 bases). The CDR3 region is CASSFGGGEAYYGYTF. The DNA for the CDR3 is TGTGCCAGCAGCTTCGGTGGGGGGGAGGCTTACTATGGCTACACCTTC.